This TCR beta chain comes out of a study of OX40 agonist ivuxolimab in advanced cancers. CDR1 and CDR2 from the germline V gene are WSHSY and SAAADI. V lost 1 base, J lost 0 bases, and 12 bases lay in between. This CDR3 region has 17 residues. Repertoires were generated with immunoSEQ multiplex PCR, while TCRdb's copy carries only in-frame clones and drops some. The sample holds about 14,000 clones, around 80% seen once. This clone was detected a few times. The material was CD4+ or CD8+ T cells sorted from blood, obtained in a trial of the OX40 agonist ivuxolimab. This sequence was found in an adult with an advanced solid tumor such as melanoma, head and neck, liver or kidney cancer. The chain is built from TRBV10-2 and TRBJ2-2; unclear D gene. The CDR3 region is CASSEWVDRSNTGELFF. The CDR3 DNA follows: TGCGCCAGCAGTGAGTGGGTTGACCGCTCGAACACCGGGGAGCTGTTTTTT.